Many counts were recorded for the clone carrying this TCR beta chain. Antigen specificity is unknown. This sample stems from a study of early T cells in non-severe SARS-CoV-2 infection. Study-wide background: With bulk RNA from unsorted whole blood as input, sequencing yielded unpaired chains. Findings and limits, study-wide: Lookups in VDJdb leaned toward anti-spike CD8 responses and missed private and CD4 specificities.

Trimming took 6 bases from V and 8 from J; bases not matched to a gene: 11. This CDR3 spans 14 amino acids. Molecules of cDNA were individually given unique molecular identifiers that were attached to them. In TCRdb, the 5' RACE reads were re-called with MiXCR into one record per CDR3 protein. The sample comprises approximately 26,000 distinct CDR3 sequences, more than 4% of which are singletons, and roughly 2.5% rests with the top ten. The clonotype originates from an adult who was a healthcare worker with PCR-confirmed SARS-CoV-2 infection or an uninfected control (not recorded which). This chain links TRBV12-3 or TRBV12-4 with TRBJ2-3; TRBD1 agrees at 7 bases. Sequencing was carried out using whole blood. The CDR3 nucleotides are TGTGCCAGCAGCAACAGGGGCCCAGGGGTTACGCAGTATTTT. Translation gives CASSNRGPGVTQYF.